This T cell receptor beta chain was captured by sequencing in a study of spatial heterogeneity in lung cancer. TCRdb recomputed calls from the 5' RACE reads with MiXCR, one row per CDR3 protein. The sample lists more than 4,500 distinct CDR3 sequences, 3.5% to 4.5% occurring once. The CDR3 has 17 amino acids. CDR1 and CDR2 (germline): SGHTA, FQGTGA. V lost 7 bases, J lost 3 bases, and 11 bases stayed unmatched. The time point: sample taken at primary tumor resection. In its sample, this clonotype ranks as medium-sized. The receptor comes from a male donor with early-stage non-small cell lung cancer. V is TRBV7-3 and J is TRBJ2-4; the match to TRBD1 covers 11 bases. Here the sequenced sample was normal lung tissue next to the tumor, taken at surgery. Here the CDR3 DNA reads TGTGCCAGCACCTCCGAGAGGGGACAGGGGGTCAAAAACATTCAGTACTTC. As protein: CASTSERGQGVKNIQYF.